Below, 21 T cell receptor beta chains from the same sample are listed, as sequenced in a study of blood T cell repertoires in COVID-19. Assay used: immunoSEQ multiplex PCR; TCRdb lists only in-frame clones, some missing. The sample lists approximately 260,000 clones, around four fifths occurring once. The material sequenced was peripheral blood. The source is a woman aged 40 to 50 with active or convalescent COVID-19.

The chain has TRBV19 and TRBJ2-2; 7 bases align to TRBD1. J lost 1 base, V lost 5 bases, and 4 bases had no gene match. Germline values: CDR1 LNHDA, CDR2 SQIVND (reference sequence). This CDR3 is built from 15 residues. The CDR3 DNA follows: TGTGCCAGTAGTGTCCAGGGGGTGAACACCGGGGAGCTGTTTTTT. Translated, it gives CASSVQGVNTGELFF.

The chain is built from TRBV11-2 and TRBJ2-1; D possibly corresponds to TRBD2 (6 bases). V lost 0 bases and J 8 bases, leaving 11 bases between the germline ends. Germline V lookup: CDR1 SGHAT, CDR2 FQNNGV. The CDR3 covers 14 residues. This chain's CDR3 is CASSLDRGSDEQFF. The CDR3 bases are TGTGCCAGCAGCTTAGATCGGGGGTCGGATGAGCAGTTCTTC.

Here the CDR3 reads CASSTWTGGTEAFF. The CDR3, as DNA: TGCGCCAGCAGCACCTGGACAGGGGGCACTGAAGCTTTCTTT. The J gene is TRBJ1-1, the V gene TRBV5-1, with 10 bases lining up with TRBD1. CDR1 SGHRS and CDR2 YFSETQ come from the germline V gene. Germline trimming cut 4 bases from V and 4 bases from J; bases unmatched to any gene: 4. The CDR3 spans 14 residues.

As to this clone: Other DNA sequences within the sample encode an identical CDR3. This rearrangement joins TRBV28 to TRBJ1-6; 9 bases agree with TRBD1. Per the germline V gene, CDR1 is MDHEN and CDR2 is SYDVKM. The CDR3 is 14 residues long. With V trimmed by 5 bases and J by 9 bases, 5 bases remained unmatched. CDR3: CASSLLDRGSPLHF. The CDR3 DNA is TGTGCCAGCAGTCTACTGGACAGGGGTTCACCCCTCCACTTT.

The genes are TRBV27 and TRBJ2-2; D is uncertain. CDR3 length: 15 amino acids. Trimming took 3 bases from V and 0 from J, leaving 8 bases between them. CDR1 is MNHEY and CDR2 is SMNVEV in the germline V gene (reference sequence). The DNA of the CDR3 is TGTGCCAGCAGTTTGTCCAGTCCGAACACCGGGGAGCTGTTTTTT. Residues: CASSLSSPNTGELFF.

The gene calls are TRBV10-1 and TRBJ1-1; no clear D. CDR1 and CDR2 from the germline V gene are WNHNN and SYGVQD (reference sequence). V was clipped by 4 bases and J by 4 bases, with 10 bases between them. CDR3 size: 13 residues. CDR3 sequence reads: CASSVAISTEAFF. In DNA form, the CDR3 reads TGCGCCAGCAGTGTCGCGATCTCCACTGAAGCTTTCTTT.

V usage is TRBV7-9 and J usage is TRBJ1-5; 9 positions agree with TRBD1. The CDR3 runs to 18 residues. V lost 5 bases to trimming and J lost 0 bases; unmatched junction nucleotides: 11. Per germline, CDR1 SEHNR and CDR2 FQNEAQ (reference sequence). The CDR3: CASSRGTGRPFSNQPQHF. CDR3 nucleotides: TGTGCCAGCAGCAGAGGGACAGGGCGCCCCTTTAGCAATCAGCCCCAGCATTTT.

The chain couples TRBV30 to TRBJ1-6; D is unresolved. The CDR3 sequence is 13 residues long. CDR1 GTSNPN and CDR2 SVGIG come from the germline V gene (reference sequence). V lost 4 bases, J lost 14 bases, and 18 bases lay in between. In nucleotides, the CDR3 is TGTGCCTGGACAGGCGTTGTAAGAGGGACCCTCCACTTT. Its translation: CAWTGVVRGTLHF.

The chain has TRBV24-1 and TRBJ1-4; TRBD1 is a possible D gene (5 bases). Per germline, CDR1 KGHDR and CDR2 SFDVKD. The V and J ends lost 5 bases and 5 bases respectively, with 11 bases between them. The length of the CDR3 is 14 residues. CDR3 nucleotide sequence: TGTGCCACCAGTGCGGGACTGAGGAATGAAAAACTGTTTTTT. Protein: CATSAGLRNEKLFF.

This clone was seen only once. The rearrangement joins TRBV3-1 (or the pseudogene TRBV3-2) to TRBJ1-1; 7 bases match TRBD1. Germline values: CDR1 LGHDT, CDR2 YNNKEL (reference sequence). The CDR3 consists of 20 residues. Trimming took 1 base from V and 1 from J; bases not matched to a gene: 18. The CDR3 sequence: CASSQGLGQTLRDSNTEAFF. The CDR3, as DNA: TGTGCCAGCAGCCAAGGGTTGGGACAGACGTTAAGAGATTCGAACACTGAAGCTTTCTTT.

This chain uses TRBV10-1 with TRBJ1-6; TRBD1 matches at 7 bases. The germline CDR1 and CDR2 sequences are WNHNN and SYGVQD (reference sequence). V lost 5 bases, J lost 5 bases, and 3 bases stayed unmatched. The CDR3 runs 14 residues. The CDR3: CASSLGQDNSPLHF. CDR3 bases: TGCGCCAGCAGTCTCGGACAGGATAATTCACCCCTCCACTTT.

The CDR3 reads CASSARDRGTYGYTF. CDR3 nucleotides: TGTGCCAGCAGTGCCCGGGACAGGGGTACATATGGCTACACCTTC. The chain joins TRBV2 to TRBJ1-2; 10 bases are shared with TRBD1. After removal of 4 bases from V and 5 bases from J, the junction contained 7 bases not matched to a gene. Germline V gene data show CDR1 as SNHLY and CDR2 as FYNNEI. CDR3 length: 15 amino acids.

The V and J genes are TRBV19 and TRBJ1-3; D remains unclear. The germline gives CDR1 LNHDA, CDR2 SQIVND (reference sequence). The V end lost 7 bases, the J end lost 4 bases, and 11 bases lay between the germline ends. The CDR3 loop spans 13 amino acids. CDR3 in amino acids: CASTIVGGNTIYF. CDR3 coding DNA: TGTGCCAGTACCATCGTCGGGGGAAACACCATATATTTT.

The chain combines TRBV19 with TRBJ1-5, with a tentative D call TRBD1 (5 bases). The length of the CDR3 is 16 residues. Germline V gene data show CDR1 as LNHDA and CDR2 as SQIVND (reference sequence). With 7 bases removed from V and 3 bases from J, the gap between germline ends came to 19 bases. The chain's CDR3 is CASNPDGGAANQPQHF. As DNA, the CDR3 is TGTGCCAGTAATCCCGATGGCGGGGCAGCCAATCAGCCCCAGCATTTT.

The chain combines TRBV5-1 with TRBJ2-6; D is undetermined. Looked up from germline, CDR1 is SGHRS and CDR2 is YFSETQ. V lost 6 bases and J 2 bases, leaving 9 bases between the germline ends. The CDR3 loop spans 14 amino acids. The CDR3 spells CASMQIAGANVLTF. As DNA, the CDR3 is TGCGCCAGCATGCAGATCGCTGGGGCCAACGTCCTGACTTTC.

This chain joins TRBV18 and TRBJ1-1; 11 bases line up with TRBD1. V trimming: 6 bases; J trimming: 3 bases; junction bases outside the gene matches: 6. This CDR3 has 15 residues. CDR1 is KGHSH and CDR2 is LQKENI in the germline V gene. Here the CDR3 reads CASSRGTGGDTEAFF. Here the CDR3 DNA reads TGTGCCAGCTCCCGTGGGACAGGGGGAGACACTGAAGCTTTCTTT. Full variable domain (outside the CDR3, taken from reference TRBV18 and TRBJ1-1): NAGVMQNPRHLVRRRGQEARLRCSPMKGHSHVYWYRQLPEEGLKFMVYLQKENIIDESGMPKERFSAEFPKEGPSILRIQQVVRGDSAAYFCASSRGTGGDTEAFFGQGTRLTVV.

The chain couples TRBV7-9 to TRBJ1-4, with 7 nucleotides matching TRBD1. The germline V gene has CDR1 SEHNR and CDR2 FQNEAQ (reference sequence). After removal of 5 bases from V and 12 bases from J, the junction contained 21 bases not matched to a gene. CDR3 length equals 17 residues. The CDR3 is CASSPPGRTGGKGELFF. In nucleotides, the CDR3 is TGTGCCAGCAGCCCACCCGGGCGGACAGGCGGTAAAGGGGAACTGTTTTTT.

This chain joins TRBV15 and TRBJ2-2; possibly TRBD2 for D (5 bases). Germline V lookup: CDR1 LNHNV, CDR2 YYDKDF (reference sequence). The CDR3 is made up of 15 amino acids. V lost 0 bases and J 3 bases, leaving 8 bases between the germline ends. This CDR3 reads CATSRDRTDTGELFF. Written as DNA, the CDR3 is TGTGCCACCAGCAGAGACAGGACTGACACCGGGGAGCTGTTTTTT.

The J gene is TRBJ2-1, the V gene TRBV6-5; D may be TRBD2 (6 bases). The germline CDR1 and CDR2 sequences are MNHEY and SVGAGI. This CDR3 comprises 15 residues. V lost 7 bases to trimming and J lost 0 bases, with 13 bases between them. CDR3 in DNA: TGTGCCAGCACCGCGGGGAGCGCCTCCTACAATGAGCAGTTCTTC. Translating gives CASTAGSASYNEQFF.

The chain employs TRBV23-1 and TRBJ1-4; possible D gene TRBD1, 6 bases. TRBV23-1 is treated as an ORF (open reading frame) with a function not yet certain. Trimming left V 2 bases short and J 8 bases short, with 24 bases between. This CDR3 comprises 18 residues. The CDR3 DNA reads as TGCGCCAGCAGTCAAGGGGGCAGGGGTAAGGCCCTAGGGGAAAAACTGTTTTTT. This translates into CASSQGGRGKALGEKLFF.

This chain joins TRBV3-1 (or the pseudogene TRBV3-2) and TRBJ1-4, with D uncertain. Trimming stripped 3 bases from V and 8 bases from J, with 4 bases between. Germline V gives CDR1 LGHDT, CDR2 YNNKEL (reference sequence). The CDR3 contains 11 residues. The CDR3 DNA is TGTGCCAGCAGCCACCGGGAAAAACTGTTTTTT. Translating gives CASSHREKLFF.